This TCR beta chain was sequenced during a study of CD8 T cells in ankylosing spondylitis (dated by TCRdb to about 2017). Regarding the research as a whole: T cell receptor beta repertoires were profiled in healthy donors and ankylosing spondylitis patients so that disease-linked TCR variants could be found. In total, the full study cohort was made up of roughly 110 healthy donors and roughly 27 ankylosing spondylitis patients. Peripheral blood samples were taken, and synovial fluid was additionally collected from ankylosing spondylitis patients.

Its CDR3 holds 20 amino acids, cysteine through phenylalanine. Only the CDR3 region is kept as DNA, spanning 60 bases read in frame from base 1. V loses 0 bases of germline sequence and J loses 0 bases, and the interval between the two ends is 21 bases. Sequences SGHVS (CDR1) and FQNEAQ (CDR2) are obtained from the germline V gene. What the research found in general, with its limitations: According to the report, matched synovial fluid samples from ankylosing spondylitis patients were significantly enriched for the disease-linked clones. Some of the motif variants had been reported before in the synovial fluid and blood of reactive arthritis patients, a finding that suggests common disease-initiation mechanisms. Blood from ankylosing spondylitis patients appeared to be characterized by a TCR beta motif composed of under 10 highly homologous amino acid variants. In peripheral blood, the disease-linked clones were found at relatively low frequencies and had a CD8+ phenotype.

Sequencing used an Illumina HiSeq 2500. Quantitative 5'-RACE with molecular barcodes was used to prepare TCR beta libraries. The paper's processing steps were these. A new computational method based on a probabilistic model of VDJ rearrangement was used to identify disease-linked TCR variants. The public reads were run again by TCRdb, first through fastp at Q25 and then through MiXCR, and only productive beta chains were kept. Here each entry gathers all rows of one CDR3 protein and keeps the most common genes and DNA. TCRdb assigned the V and J calls; the authors' analysis was not used. The sample table shows about 240,000 distinct CDR3 sequences, and less than 10% are seen once. The ten largest clones represent around 6.8% of the sample. This clonotype was found many times. Its specific antigen is unknown. No base-level quality is on record; no much larger clone is a single base apart.

The sample consisted of blood, either unsorted or a sorted T cell fraction (not recorded which). Recombination linked TRBV7-8 to TRBJ2-1; the D call could be TRBD1 or TRBD2, with each sharing 6 bases. This receptor was identified in a male donor with ankylosing spondylitis or in good health (not recorded which). The bases are TGTGCCAGCAGCTTAGCGCAATTTGTGTTTGGAGGGGGCTCCTACAATGAGCAGTTCTTC. This yields the protein CASSLAQFVFGGGSYNEQFF.